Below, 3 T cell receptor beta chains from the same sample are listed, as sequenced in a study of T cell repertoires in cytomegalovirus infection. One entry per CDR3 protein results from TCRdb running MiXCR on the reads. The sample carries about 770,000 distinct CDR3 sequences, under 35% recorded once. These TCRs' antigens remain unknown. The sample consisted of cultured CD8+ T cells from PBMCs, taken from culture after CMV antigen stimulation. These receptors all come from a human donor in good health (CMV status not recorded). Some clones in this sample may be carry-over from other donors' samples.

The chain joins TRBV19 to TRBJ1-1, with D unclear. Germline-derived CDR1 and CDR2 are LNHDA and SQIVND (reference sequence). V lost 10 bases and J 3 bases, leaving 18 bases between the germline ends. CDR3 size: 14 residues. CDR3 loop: CATRVEWSDTEAFF. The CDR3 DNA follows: TGTGCCACCAGAGTAGAGTGGTCGGACACTGAAGCTTTCTTT.

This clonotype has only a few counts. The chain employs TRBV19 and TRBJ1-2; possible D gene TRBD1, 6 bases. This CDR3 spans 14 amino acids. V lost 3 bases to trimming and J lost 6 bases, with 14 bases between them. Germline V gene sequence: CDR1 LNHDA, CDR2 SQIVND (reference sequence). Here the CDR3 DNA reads TGTGCCAGTAGTATTTGGGCAGGGGAGGATGGCTACACCTTC. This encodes CASSIWAGEDGYTF.

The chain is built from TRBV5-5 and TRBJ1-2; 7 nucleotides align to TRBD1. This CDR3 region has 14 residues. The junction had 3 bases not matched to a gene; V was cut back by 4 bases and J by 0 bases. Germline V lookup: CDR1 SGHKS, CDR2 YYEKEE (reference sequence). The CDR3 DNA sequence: TGTGCCAGCAGCGTGGACAGGACTAACTATGGCTACACCTTC. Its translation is CASSVDRTNYGYTF.